This T cell receptor beta chain was documented in a study of T cell responses to AZD1222 COVID-19 vaccine. For the study at large: Pooling of second doses given at about 4 or about 12 weeks was done. Study observations and caveats: Mostly white British, mostly female donors; authors suggested clonal diversity may be underestimated.

Trimming removed 3 bases at V and 5 bases at J, with 13 bases between. The CDR3 covers 14 residues. The germline V gene encodes CDR1 SGHTA and CDR2 FQGNSA. TCRdb's copy holds only in-frame clones and misses some; the assay was immunoSEQ multiplex PCR. This sample yields around 100,000 clones, of which around 90% are seen a single time; 1.7% belongs to the top ten. Only one count was recorded for this clone. Its antigen is not identified. This specimen consisted of peripheral blood, obtained on day 0 of AZD1222 vaccination. The TCR was taken from an adult in good health. The V and J genes are TRBV7-2 and TRBJ1-1; D perhaps matches TRBD1 (6 bases). CDR3 sequence (DNA): TGTGCCAGCAGCTTCCGGGGGGGGCGGACTGAAGCTTTCTTT. As protein: CASSFRGGRTEAFF.